A selection of T cell receptor beta chains follows, all from one sample in a study of T cell changes during pregnancy in multiple sclerosis. The table came from immunoSEQ multiplex PCR; TCRdb's copy has only in-frame clones and leaves some out. Among around 55,000 clones listed, 93% were seen once. The sample in question was CD8+ T cells from peripheral blood mononuclear cells, obtained in the second trimester of pregnancy. The receptors here all came from a female donor with multiple sclerosis, enrolled in a pregnancy study. Both conserved end residues are part of each CDR3. D genes are given only for firm matches. A row's size may be missing; if present it is once, few, many or a size class.

J gene | D gene | clone size | V gene | CDR3 protein | CDR3 DNA
TRBJ2-7 | NA | few | TRBV21-1 | CASIPGAEYF | TGTGCCAGCATCCCGGGAGCGGAGTACTTC
TRBJ1-5 | TRBD1 | few | TRBV15 | CATSDRDRGEPQHF | TGTGCCACCAGCGACCGGGACAGGGGAGAGCCCCAGCATTTT
TRBJ2-3 | NA | NA | TRBV5-6 | CASSLVGGLTDTQYF | TGTGCCAGCAGCTTGGTCGGGGGACTCACAGATACGCAGTATTTT
TRBJ2-1 | TRBD2 | NA | TRBV2 | CASRAGSGSLRNEQFF | TGTGCCAGCAGGGCGGGGAGCGGGAGTTTGAGGAATGAGCAGTTCTTC
TRBJ1-5 | NA | NA | TRBV28 | CASYLALQGEGLYSNQPQHF | TGTGCCAGCTATCTCGCCCTACAGGGTGAGGGTCTATATAGCAATCAGCCCCAGCATTTT
TRBJ1-2 | NA | NA | TRBV27 | CASSLQGEGYTF | TGTGCCAGCAGTTTACAAGGGGAAGGCTACACCTTC
TRBJ1-1 | NA | NA | TRBV21-1 | CASSKVGRPGHRAEAFF | TGTGCCAGCAGCAAAGTTGGTCGACCGGGACATCGGGCTGAAGCTTTCTTT
TRBJ2-7 | TRBD2 | NA | TRBV28 | CASSLIAGSYEQYF | TGTGCCAGCAGTTTAATAGCGGGGTCCTACGAGCAGTACTTC
TRBJ2-5 | TRBD1 | NA | TRBV6-5 | CASSYTQGAGETQYF | TGTGCCAGCAGTTACACCCAGGGGGCGGGCGAGACCCAGTACTTC
TRBJ1-4 | NA | NA | TRBV9 | CASSGYRDSGYEKLFF | TGTGCCAGCAGCGGATACAGGGATTCTGGGTATGAAAAACTGTTTTTT
TRBJ2-3 | NA | NA | TRBV9 | CASSPLLGAGGDTQYF | TGTGCCAGCAGCCCTCTCCTGGGGGCCGGCGGAGATACGCAGTATTTT
TRBJ2-1 | NA | NA | TRBV7-8 | CASSLGTLEQFF | TGTGCCAGCAGCTTAGGGACTCTCGAGCAGTTCTTC
TRBJ1-2 | NA | NA | TRBV7-9 | CASSLMGAYGYTF | TGTGCCAGCAGCTTAATGGGGGCCTATGGCTACACCTTC
TRBJ2-7 | NA | NA | TRBV27 | CASARRGAFLNYEQYF | TGTGCCAGCGCCCGACGGGGGGCTTTCCTAAACTACGAGCAGTACTTC
TRBJ1-2 | TRBD1 | NA | TRBV27 | CASSLSATGQAHGYTF | TGTGCCAGCAGTTTATCTGCCACGGGACAGGCGCATGGCTACACCTTC
TRBJ1-5 | NA | NA | TRBV21-1 | CASSNETGNQPQHF | TGTGCCAGCAGCAACGAGACAGGGAATCAGCCCCAGCATTTT
TRBJ1-6 | NA | NA | TRBV2 | CASAGRDLHF | TGTGCCAGCGCAGGCAGGGACCTCCACTTT
TRBJ2-1 | NA | NA | TRBV13 | CASSPRQSSYNEQFF | TGTGCCAGCAGCCCCCGACAGAGCTCCTACAATGAGCAGTTCTTC
TRBJ1-1 | NA | NA | TRBV4-2 | CASSQDIRGVNTEAFF | TGTGCCAGCAGCCAAGATATTCGGGGGGTGAACACTGAAGCTTTCTTT
TRBJ1-2 | NA | NA | TRBV29-1 | CSVEYGENYGYTF | TGCAGCGTTGAATACGGGGAGAACTATGGCTACACCTTC
TRBJ2-7 | TRBD2 | NA | TRBV11-2 | CASSPAPGLPSEEQYF | TGTGCCAGCAGCCCCGCTCCGGGACTACCGTCGGAGGAGCAGTACTTC
TRBJ2-3 | NA | NA | TRBV4-2 | CASSQDPGGGPTDTQYF | TGTGCCAGCAGCCAAGATCCGGGCGGGGGCCCCACAGATACGCAGTATTTT
TRBJ2-6 | TRBD2 | NA | TRBV10-3 | CAISDPEGRAGANVLTF | TGTGCCATCAGTGACCCTGAGGGGAGGGCTGGGGCCAACGTCCTGACTTTC
TRBJ2-7 | TRBD2 | NA | TRBV6-4 | CASIKPRTSYEQYF | TGTGCCAGCATTAAACCACGGACTAGCTATGAGCAGTACTTC
TRBJ2-7 | TRBD1 | NA | TRBV7-9 | CASSSQGAGSYEQYF | TGTGCCAGCAGTTCACAGGGGGCGGGCTCCTACGAGCAGTACTTC
TRBJ1-1 | NA | NA | TRBV2 | CANPKGGTEAFF | TGTGCCAATCCGAAAGGGGGAACTGAAGCTTTCTTT
TRBJ2-1 | TRBD2 | NA | TRBV19 | CASSIPRLAGESVFNDEQFF | TGTGCCAGTAGTATTCCCCGACTAGCGGGAGAGTCTGTATTTAACGATGAGCAGTTCTTC
TRBJ2-7 | TRBD1 | NA | TRBV6-5 | CASSYGTGNYEQYF | TGTGCCAGCAGCTACGGGACAGGGAACTACGAGCAGTACTTC
TRBJ2-3 | NA | NA | TRBV2 | CASTPGLANTDTQYF | TGTGCCAGCACTCCTGGACTGGCCAACACAGATACGCAGTATTTT
TRBJ1-5 | NA | NA | TRBV7-9 | CASSLRDRQPQHF | TGTGCCAGCAGCTTGAGGGATCGGCAGCCCCAGCATTTT
TRBJ2-7 | NA | many | TRBV5-6 | CASSLGAGPHYEQYF | TGTGCCAGCAGCTTGGGGGCTGGGCCACACTACGAGCAGTACTTC
TRBJ2-7 | NA | NA | TRBV29-1 | CSVEQEYEQYF | TGCAGCGTTGAACAAGAGTACGAGCAGTACTTC
TRBJ2-3 | NA | NA | TRBV7-3 | CASSSGVTDTQYF | TGTGCCAGCAGCTCCGGGGTCACAGATACGCAGTATTTT
TRBJ2-7 | TRBD1 | NA | TRBV7-6 | CASSPGQGGSEQYF | TGTGCCAGCAGCCCCGGACAGGGAGGAAGCGAGCAGTACTTC
TRBJ2-2 | TRBD2 | NA | TRBV7-9 | CASSLVRGLAGANTGELFF | TGTGCCAGCAGCTTAGTTAGAGGACTAGCGGGGGCGAACACCGGGGAGCTGTTTTTT
TRBJ1-4 | NA | few | TRBV19 | CASRWKEKEKLFF | TGTGCCAGTAGGTGGAAGGAGAAAGAAAAACTGTTTTTT
TRBJ2-1 | NA | NA | TRBV6-5 | CASRLLRSSYNEQFF | TGTGCCAGCCGGCTTCTGAGGAGCTCCTACAATGAGCAGTTCTTC
TRBJ2-2 | NA | NA | TRBV27 | CASTPQVADGELFF | TGTGCCAGCACCCCGCAAGTTGCGGACGGGGAGCTGTTTTTT
TRBJ2-1 | NA | NA | TRBV5-1 | CASSLDEGIRNNEQFF | TGCGCCAGCAGCTTGGACGAGGGTATCAGGAACAATGAGCAGTTCTTC
TRBJ2-2 | TRBD1 | NA | TRBV4-2 | CASSPSPSGTVNTGELFF | TGTGCCAGCAGCCCTTCCCCAAGTGGGACAGTTAACACCGGGGAGCTGTTTTTT
TRBJ2-7 | TRBD1 | NA | TRBV6-1 | CASSEPTGGVYEQYF | TGTGCCAGCAGTGAGCCGACAGGGGGAGTCTACGAGCAGTACTTC
TRBJ2-7 | TRBD2 | NA | TRBV30 | CAWSVLAGYEQYF | TGTGCCTGGAGTGTACTAGCGGGCTACGAGCAGTACTTC
TRBJ1-5 | NA | NA | TRBV27 | CASSLSQGNQPQHF | TGTGCCAGCAGTTTATCCCAGGGGAATCAGCCCCAGCATTTT
TRBJ2-3 | TRBD2 | NA | TRBV7-3 | CASSLEAGGSTDTQYF | TGTGCCAGCAGCTTAGAAGCGGGGGGTAGCACAGATACGCAGTATTTT
TRBJ1-1 | TRBD1 | NA | TRBV7-2 | CASSSPSSGTEIEAFF | TGTGCCAGCAGCTCGCCTTCCTCCGGGACAGAAATTGAAGCTTTCTTT
TRBJ2-1 | NA | NA | TRBV6-5 | CASSSPPYRDEQFF | TGTGCCAGCAGTTCGCCTCCCTACCGCGATGAGCAGTTCTTC
TRBJ1-3 | NA | once | TRBV6-5 | CASSWESSGNTIYF | TGTGCCAGCAGTTGGGAGTCCTCTGGAAACACCATATATTTT
TRBJ2-1 | TRBD2 | NA | TRBV2 | CASTGLAGWNEQFF | TGTGCCAGCACGGGACTAGCGGGGTGGAATGAGCAGTTCTTC
TRBJ1-2 | NA | few | TRBV10-3 | CAISEFKGLQVSYTF | TGTGCCATCAGTGAGTTTAAAGGTTTACAGGTCTCCTACACCTTC
TRBJ1-2 | NA | NA | TRBV5-6 | CASSSRDNIYGYTF | TGTGCCAGCAGCTCGCGGGATAATATCTATGGCTACACCTTC
TRBJ2-1 | TRBD2 | once | TRBV28 | CASSLGLAALNEQFF | TGTGCCAGCAGTTTGGGACTAGCGGCTCTGAATGAGCAGTTCTTC
TRBJ2-4 | NA | once | TRBV5-1 | CASSLGGGHIAKNIQYF | TGCGCCAGCAGCTTGGGAGGGGGACACATAGCCAAAAACATTCAGTACTTC
TRBJ2-5 | TRBD1 | NA | TRBV19 | CASTTTGAETQYF | TGTGCCAGTACTACGACAGGGGCGGAGACCCAGTACTTC